The rows below give T cell receptor beta chains drawn from one sample of a study of T cells in Graves' hyperthyroidism and ophthalmopathy. One entry per CDR3 protein results from TCRdb running MiXCR on the multiplex PCR reads. The data hold some 700,000 distinct CDR3 sequences, with approximately 15% observed a single time. Sample: blood. The receptor source for this set is a man aged 45 to 65 with Graves' hyperthyroidism. CDR3s include the opening cysteine and the closing phenylalanine or tryptophan. Fields, in order: D gene, clone size, J gene, V gene, CDR3 DNA, CDR3 protein. D genes are given only for firm matches. Size is stated for part of the rows, as once, few or many counts, or as a class when the clone is expanded.

>TRBD1|many|TRBJ1-1|TRBV2
TGTGCCAGCAGTGAAGCAGGGGGCATAACTGAAGCTTTCTTT
CASSEAGGITEAFF
>TRBD2|-|TRBJ2-7|TRBV7-6
TGTGCCAGCAGCTCCCCGGTTGGGGGGGGTGCCACCGACGAGCAGTACTTC
CASSSPVGGGATDEQYF
>TRBD2|few|TRBJ2-1|TRBV24-1
TGTGCCACCAGTGATCCCCGGACTAGCGGGAGCTCCTACAATGAGCAGTTCTTC
CATSDPRTSGSSYNEQFF
>-|-|TRBJ2-7|TRBV4-2
TGTGCCAGCAGCCAAGTGGAAGTATCCGGCTCCTACGAGCAGTACTTC
CASSQVEVSGSYEQYF
>TRBD2|few|TRBJ2-7|TRBV27
TGTGCCAGCAGTTTATATAGCGGGTTCGTTGGGGAGCAGTACTTC
CASSLYSGFVGEQYF
>-|many|TRBJ1-3|TRBV11-2
TGTGCCAGCAGCCATCAGGTCTCTGGAAACACCATATATTTT
CASSHQVSGNTIYF
>-|many|TRBJ2-7|TRBV28
TGTGCCAGCAGTTCCGGGACACCGAAACCCGAGCAGTACTTC
CASSSGTPKPEQYF
>-|many|TRBJ1-1|TRBV27
TGTGCCAGCAGTTCCGCAGACCTGAACACTGAAGCTTTCTTT
CASSSADLNTEAFF
>-|many|TRBJ2-1|TRBV5-1
TGCGCCAGCAGCCCCGCCGTCCTAATTTCCTACAATGAGCAGTTCTTC
CASSPAVLISYNEQFF
>-|few|TRBJ1-1|TRBV15
TGTGCCACCAGCAGAGATGGTCCGTGGGAAGCTTTCTTT
CATSRDGPWEAFF
>TRBD1|many|TRBJ2-7|TRBV5-1
TGCGCCAGCAGCCAGCCGGGACAGATTTCCTACGAGCAGTACTTC
CASSQPGQISYEQYF
>-|-|TRBJ2-7|TRBV7-9
TGTGCCAGCAGCTTAGACAGGGTGAGCTCCTACGAGCAGTACTTC
CASSLDRVSSYEQYF
>-|many|TRBJ1-2|TRBV2
TGTGCCAGCAGTGAAGCGTGGGGGGCGAGAGGCTACACCTTC
CASSEAWGARGYTF
>-|few|TRBJ2-4|TRBV18
TGTGCCAGCTCACCACCAGGGGGGATAAACATTCAGTACTTC
CASSPPGGINIQYF
>TRBD1|many|TRBJ2-3|TRBV12-3/TRBV12-4
TGTGCCAGCAGTTCGACAGGGGTCGATACGCAGTATTTT
CASSSTGVDTQYF
>-|-|TRBJ2-7|TRBV29-1
TGCAGCGTTGAAGTCGAATTTTACGAGCAGTACTTC
CSVEVEFYEQYF
>TRBD1|-|TRBJ1-5|TRBV12-3/TRBV12-4
TGTGCCAGCAGTCCGTGGACAGGGAAGGGTCAGCCCCAGCATTTT
CASSPWTGKGQPQHF
>-|many|TRBJ2-7|TRBV24-1
TGTGCCACCAGTGATTCGGGGGACGGAGCCTACGAGCAGTACTTC
CATSDSGDGAYEQYF
>-|few|TRBJ2-1|TRBV20-1
TGCAGTGCTAGTCGTGGGAACAATGAGCAGTTCTTC
CSASRGNNEQFF
>-|-|TRBJ2-5|TRBV4-1
TGCGCCAGCAGCCGGAACACAGGGAGGGGAGAGACCCAGTACTTC
CASSRNTGRGETQYF
>TRBD1|many|TRBJ1-1|TRBV28
TGTGCCAGCAGTTTAGAGGGACAGCCTGAAGCTTTCTTT
CASSLEGQPEAFF
>TRBD1|many|TRBJ1-5|TRBV14
TGTGCCAGCAGCCAGACAGGGTTCAATCAGCCCCAGCATTTT
CASSQTGFNQPQHF
>-|-|TRBJ2-1|TRBV9
TGTGCCAGCAGCGTACCCCCTGACCTCCACAATGAGCAGTTCTTC
CASSVPPDLHNEQFF
>-|many|TRBJ2-2|TRBV11-2
TGTGCCAGCAGCGCCGGCTGGGAGCTGTTTTTT
CASSAGWELFF
>-|few|TRBJ1-1|TRBV9
TGTGCCAGCAGCGTTCAGGGGCGTCCCACTGAAGCTTTCTTT
CASSVQGRPTEAFF
>TRBD2|-|TRBJ2-7|TRBV4-1
TGCGCCAGCAGCCAAAGCGGGAGTGGCCACGAGCAGTACTTC
CASSQSGSGHEQYF
>-|few|TRBJ2-7|TRBV7-9
TGTGCCAGCAGCTTAGCCGGCACGCATTCCTACGAGCAGTACTTC
CASSLAGTHSYEQYF
>-|-|TRBJ2-4|TRBV3-1
TGTGCCAGCAGCCAAGGGACCATAGCCAAAAACATTCAGTACTTC
CASSQGTIAKNIQYF
>-|many|TRBJ2-1|TRBV28
TGTGCCAGCGAGACATCCCATTCATACAATGAGCAGTTCTTC
CASETSHSYNEQFF
>-|many|TRBJ2-1|TRBV2
TGTGCCAGCAGTACGGACGGACTTCAGGAGCAGTTCTTC
CASSTDGLQEQFF
>TRBD1|-|TRBJ2-7|TRBV2
TGTGCCAGAAGCGAAGACGGGACAGGATCCTACGAGCAGTACTTC
CARSEDGTGSYEQYF
>TRBD2|many|TRBJ2-1|TRBV30
TGTGCCTGGAGTTCCATCTCCCCTGGACTAGCGGGATTTAATGAGCAGTTCTTC
CAWSSISPGLAGFNEQFF
>-|many|TRBJ1-2|TRBV9
TGTGCCAGCAGCCCATACCTTCTTTACTATGGCTACACCTTC
CASSPYLLYYGYTF
>-|-|TRBJ2-7|TRBV12-3/TRBV12-4
TGTGCCAGCAGTTTTGTGGGGGCTGGCGAGCAGTACTTC
CASSFVGAGEQYF
>TRBD2|-|TRBJ2-5|TRBV10-3
TGTGCCATCAGCAGTTCACTAGCGGATAAAGAGACCCAGTACTTC
CAISSSLADKETQYF
>TRBD2|many|TRBJ2-2|TRBV10-3
TGTGCCACCAGACTAGCGGGAGAGATCGGGGAGCTGTTTTTT
CATRLAGEIGELFF
>-|-|TRBJ2-7|TRBV6-5
TGTGCCAGCAGTTACGGGGCAGAAACCTACGAGCAGTACTTC
CASSYGAETYEQYF
>-|many|TRBJ1-5|TRBV11-2
TGTGCCAGCAGCTTAGATCCGGGGGGCTTGAATCAGCCCCAGCATTTT
CASSLDPGGLNQPQHF
>TRBD1|-|TRBJ2-7|TRBV19
TGTGCCAGTAGTATTGGACAGGTCGCCTCCTACGAGCAGTACTTC
CASSIGQVASYEQYF
>-|-|TRBJ1-2|TRBV7-2
TGTGCCTCACGGCAGTACTATGGCTACACCTTC
CASRQYYGYTF
>-|-|TRBJ2-7|TRBV30
TGTGCCTGGAGTGGCGGTAATGAGCAGTACTTC
CAWSGGNEQYF
>TRBD1|many|TRBJ1-2|TRBV15
TGTGCCACCTCCCGGGACAGGGGCCGCTCTAACTATGGCTACACCTTC
CATSRDRGRSNYGYTF
>-|many|TRBJ1-1|TRBV10-2
TGCGCCAGCAGTGATGTCGAGGAGAACACTGAAGCTTTCTTT
CASSDVEENTEAFF
>TRBD2|few|TRBJ2-3|TRBV20-1
TGCAGTGCTAGAGTTTCGAGCGGGATGGATACGCAGTATTTT
CSARVSSGMDTQYF
>TRBD1|many|TRBJ1-1|TRBV27
TGTGCCAGCAGGGCGACAGGGTACACTGAAGCTTTCTTT
CASRATGYTEAFF
>TRBD1|-|TRBJ2-1|TRBV27
TGTGCCAGCAGTTTCCAGGACAGGTACCGCAATGAGCAGTTCTTC
CASSFQDRYRNEQFF
>-|many|TRBJ2-7|TRBV5-5
TGTGCCAGCAGCCCGGCATCGTTACGGGAGTGGTCCTACGAGCAGTACTTC
CASSPASLREWSYEQYF
>-|many|TRBJ1-1|TRBV2
TGTGCCAGCAGTGACGGGCATAACACTGAAGCTTTCTTT
CASSDGHNTEAFF
>-|few|TRBJ2-1|TRBV7-8
TGTGCCAGCAGCTTAAATCCTAGCGACTACAATGAGCAGTTCTTC
CASSLNPSDYNEQFF
>TRBD1|many|TRBJ2-7|TRBV6-2/TRBV6-3
TGTGCCACCAACACAGGGGGCGGTTACGAGCAGTACTTC
CATNTGGGYEQYF
>-|few|TRBJ2-3|TRBV6-1
TGTGCCAGCAGGTCGGGAGTCTATCGGGAAGGGGATACGCAGTATTTT
CASRSGVYREGDTQYF